Listed here are 23 T cell receptor beta chains from one sample, sequenced in a study of T cell repertoires in cytomegalovirus infection. A single record per CDR3 protein comes from TCRdb applying MiXCR to the reads. The sample includes roughly 500,000 distinct CDR3 sequences, around 10% of them seen just once. Sequenced: PBMCs. Every receptor here comes from a human donor in good health (CMV status not recorded). Some clones in this sample may be carry-over from other donors' samples.

This clonotype was counted ten times or more. CDR3 amino acids: CASSLAWGQGSDTQYF. The CDR3 region has the DNA TGTGCCAGCAGCTTGGCTTGGGGACAGGGGTCAGATACGCAGTATTTT. This chain connects TRBV5-4 to TRBJ2-3, with 10 bases identical to TRBD1. The CDR3 extends over 16 amino acids. The trim removed 0 bases at V and 4 bases at J, leaving 5 bases unmatched. CDR1 is SGHNT and CDR2 is YYREEE in the germline V gene (reference sequence).

The chain couples TRBV6-6 to TRBJ2-2, with 7 positions matching TRBD1. V lost 6 bases to trimming and J lost 5 bases; unmatched junction nucleotides: 6. The CDR3 has 14 residues. CDR1 and CDR2 (germline): MNHNY, SVGAGI (reference sequence). CDR3 coding DNA: TGTGCCAGCAGATACCCGACAGGGACCGGGGAGCTGTTTTTT. Translated: CASRYPTGTGELFF.

The chain employs TRBV19 and TRBJ2-5, with 7 bases that match TRBD1. There are 13 residues in the CDR3. Germline trimming cut 10 bases from V and 2 bases from J; bases unmatched to any gene: 7. Germline V gene data show CDR1 as LNHDA and CDR2 as SQIVND (reference sequence). The CDR3 region has the DNA TGTGCCACTCGGGACAGCCGACAAGAGACCCAGTACTTC. Protein product: CATRDSRQETQYF.

This clonotype was seen ten or more times. The chain is built from TRBV11-2 and TRBJ2-7; D could derive from TRBD1 or TRBD2 (5 bases each). Between the trimmed V and J ends, which lost 0 bases and 2 bases, there was a span of 11 bases. This CDR3 is 15 amino acids long. Looked up from germline, CDR1 is SGHAT and CDR2 is FQNNGV. As DNA, the CDR3 is TGTGCCAGCAGCTTAGAACTCGGGGCGGCCTACGAGCAGTACTTC. Its translation: CASSLELGAAYEQYF.

Many counts were recorded for this clonotype. No DNA is shown, since the ends of the CDR3 on it are uncertain; the CDR3 is the one TCRdb lists. This chain connects TRBV19 to TRBJ2-2; TRBD1 is the table's D call, not checked against the DNA. The CDR3 sequence runs 16 residues, both termini included. CDR1 and CDR2 (germline): LNHDA, SQIVND (reference sequence). CDR3 loop: CASRNLSGPWAGELFF.

This clonotype was found a few times. The chain links TRBV20-1 to TRBJ2-3, with TRBD2 matching over 9 bases. The V segment lost 1 base and the J segment 4 bases; nucleotides outside the gene matches: 12. Germline assignment: CDR1 DFQATT and CDR2 SNEGSKA (reference sequence). CDR3 size: 17 residues. This CDR3 reads CSARGIGGGGAADTQYF. The CDR3 DNA follows: TGCAGTGCTAGAGGAATTGGCGGCGGGGGGGCAGCAGATACGCAGTATTTT.

The V call is TRBV6-5, the J call TRBJ1-2, with 8 bases aligning to TRBD1. The junction had 13 bases not matched to a gene; V was cut back by 5 bases and J by 8 bases. Looked up from germline, CDR1 is MNHEY and CDR2 is SVGAGI. This CDR3 comprises 15 residues. The chain's CDR3 is CASSEGPSGGRGYTF. CDR3 nucleotide sequence: TGTGCCAGCAGTGAAGGTCCCTCAGGGGGCCGGGGCTACACCTTC.

This clonotype was found a few times. The J gene is TRBJ2-5, the V gene TRBV12-3 or TRBV12-4, with D possibly TRBD2 on 7 matching bases. V lost 6 bases and J 1 base, leaving 9 bases between the germline ends. The CDR3 is 13 residues long. CDR3 DNA sequence: TGTGCCAGCAGAGGGGGGGTCCAAGAGACCCAGTACTTC. Translated: CASRGGVQETQYF.

In this sample, this clonotype turned up many times. The rearrangement joins TRBV4-2 to TRBJ1-4, with TRBD1 matching 8 bases. V lost 0 bases to trimming and J lost 8 bases; unmatched junction nucleotides: 5. Germline CDR1 reads LGHNA; CDR2 reads YNFKEQ. This CDR3 is built from 15 residues. CDR3 loop: CASSQDQQGGEKLFF. The CDR3 region has the DNA TGTGCCAGCAGCCAAGATCAACAGGGGGGGGAAAAACTGTTTTTT.

CDR3 loop: CASSQAQRVSTDTQYF. CDR3 nucleotide sequence: TGCGCCAGCAGCCAAGCCCAGCGGGTGAGCACAGATACGCAGTATTTT. The chain uses TRBV4-1 and TRBJ2-3; the D gene is possibly TRBD2 (6 bases). Germline V gene sequence: CDR1 MGHRA, CDR2 YSYEKL. V was cut by 1 base and J by 0 bases, with 11 bases left in between. This CDR3 region has 16 residues.

To note about this clonotype: This may come from a read error, since a much larger clone is one base off. This chain connects TRBV28 to TRBJ1-3; 9 bases are shared with TRBD1. The germline V gene encodes CDR1 MDHEN and CDR2 SYDVKM. The CDR3 covers 14 residues. The V and J ends lost 8 bases and 0 bases, in that order; junction bases with no gene match: 2. CDR3 DNA sequence: TGTGCCAGCGCGACAGGGGGCTCTGGAAACACCATATATTTT. The encoded protein is CASATGGSGNTIYF.

The table lists this clonotype with many counts. The CDR3 reads CASSLDDRGIYNEQFF. CDR3 sequence (DNA): TGTGCCAGCAGCTTAGACGACAGGGGGATATACAATGAGCAGTTCTTC. This chain links TRBV11-2 with TRBJ2-1, with TRBD1 matching 9 bases. There are 16 residues in the CDR3. Germline CDR1 SGHAT, CDR2 FQNNGV. V gave up 0 bases and J gave up 4 bases; unmatched junction bases: 4.

This chain links TRBV10-3 with TRBJ2-3; TRBD1 matches 12 bases. The germline CDR1 and CDR2 sequences are ENHRY and SYGVKD. CDR3 length equals 18 residues. J lost 3 bases, V lost 10 bases, and 17 bases had no gene match. CDR3 in DNA: TGTGCCACGAAAAAACCGGGACAGGGGGCGCGACAAACAGATACGCAGTATTTT. Protein sequence: CATKKPGQGARQTDTQYF.

This rearrangement joins TRBV10-3 to TRBJ2-7, with 11 bases fitting TRBD1. After removal of 7 bases from V and 7 bases from J, the junction contained 9 bases not matched to a gene. CDR3 length: 14 residues. The germline V gene encodes CDR1 ENHRY and CDR2 SYGVKD. The CDR3 coding sequence is TGTGCCATCACCTCGGACAGGGGGCATCGGGAGCAGTACTTC. This codes for CAITSDRGHREQYF.

This clonotype came up many times. The rearrangement joins TRBV27 to TRBJ2-7; 10 nucleotides agree with TRBD1. Germline V gives CDR1 MNHEY, CDR2 SMNVEV (reference sequence). After removal of 6 bases from V and 6 bases from J, the junction contained 5 bases not matched to a gene. This CDR3 has 13 amino acids. This chain's CDR3 is CASRGTGAAEQYF. CDR3 bases: TGTGCCAGCAGAGGGACAGGGGCCGCCGAGCAGTACTTC.

This clonotype has a count of ten or more. The V gene is TRBV12-3 or TRBV12-4, the J gene TRBJ1-4; D possibly corresponds to TRBD1 (6 bases). CDR3 size: 14 residues. Trimming took off 5 bases at V and 8 bases at J, with 15 bases between the two ends. The DNA for the CDR3 is TGTGCCAGCAGTCTCACAGGGACACGAGAAAAACTGTTTTTT. This encodes CASSLTGTREKLFF.

The chain combines TRBV20-1 with TRBJ2-4; either TRBD1 or TRBD2 may fit D (5 bases each). Looked up from germline, CDR1 is DFQATT and CDR2 is SNEGSKA (reference sequence). The CDR3 contains 13 residues. Trimming cost V 3 bases and J 11 bases, with 17 bases left between them. The CDR3 nucleotides are TGCAGTGCTAGTCTGCAGGGACCCCTTGTTCAGTACTTC. This encodes CSASLQGPLVQYF.

This clonotype was recorded many times. The junction shows a germline mismatch at one end, possibly a read error. The J gene is TRBJ1-1, the V gene TRBV12-3 or TRBV12-4; 7 positions match TRBD1. The CDR3 totals 14 residues. CDR3 sequence reads: CASSLDRVNTEAFF. CDR3 in DNA: TGTGCCAGCAGCTTAGACAGGGTGAACACTGAAGCTTTCTTT.

Ten or more counts support this clonotype. This sequence joins TRBV6-2 or TRBV6-3 and TRBJ1-1; D not certain. Germline loops: CDR1 MNHEY, CDR2 SVGEGT. The CDR3 runs to 14 residues. Trimming took off 2 bases at V and 1 base at J, with 8 bases between the two ends. Here the CDR3 DNA reads TGTGCCAGCAGTTACCCCTCAGGGAACACTGAAGCTTTCTTT. Its protein is CASSYPSGNTEAFF.

Many counts were recorded for this clonotype. The gene calls are TRBV11-2 and TRBJ2-3, with 7 bases aligning to TRBD2. The length of the CDR3 is 17 residues. The trim removed 2 bases at V and 3 bases at J, leaving 11 bases unmatched. From germline, CDR1 is SGHAT and CDR2 FQNNGV. The CDR3 region has the DNA TGTGCCAGCAGCTTAACCCCTGCGGGAGAAAGGACAGATACGCAGTATTTT. Translation: CASSLTPAGERTDTQYF.

The V gene is TRBV7-3, the J gene TRBJ2-5, with 7 bases lining up with TRBD2. CDR1 and CDR2 (germline): SGHTA, FQGTGA. The trim removed 7 bases at V and 0 bases at J, leaving 5 bases unmatched. This CDR3 contains 14 residues. The CDR3 sequence: CASKLAANQETQYF. Written as DNA, the CDR3 is TGTGCCAGCAAGCTAGCGGCAAACCAAGAGACCCAGTACTTC.

V and J are TRBV29-1 and TRBJ2-7, with 7 positions matching TRBD1. Trimming cost V 6 bases and J 3 bases; bases outside gene matches: 2. Germline CDR1 and CDR2: SQVTM and ANQGSEA. The CDR3 is 11 amino acids. In DNA form, the CDR3 reads TGCAGCGTCGGACAGGACTACGAGCAGTACTTC. This sequence encodes CSVGQDYEQYF.

This clonotype was observed many times. CDR3 bases: TGTGCCAGCAGTTTAGCGGGGCATGGGGCCAACGTCCTGACTTTC. It yields the protein CASSLAGHGANVLTF. The chain couples TRBV28 to TRBJ2-6, with D possibly TRBD2 on 6 matching bases. Germline V lookup: CDR1 MDHEN, CDR2 SYDVKM. This CDR3 is built from 15 residues. Trimming cost V 2 bases and J 3 bases, with 8 bases left between them.